This entry lists 8 T cell receptor beta chains sequenced from one sample in a study of T cells in localized non-small cell lung cancer. The assay was immunoSEQ multiplex PCR, and TCRdb's table has in-frame clones only and misses some. The data contain 1,500 to 2,000 clones, 20% to 25% of them seen just once; the ten biggest clones take up around 13%. This specimen consisted of normal lung tissue next to the tumor, obtained before any cancer treatment. These receptors came from a man between 18 and 50 years old with stage I lung adenocarcinoma.

The chain is built from TRBV11-3 and TRBJ1-3; D is undetermined. The CDR3 is 15 residues long. Trimming took off 1 base at V and 2 bases at J, with 9 bases between the two ends. CDR1 is SGHNT and CDR2 is YENEEA in the germline V gene. The CDR3 sequence: CASSLGESAGNTIYF. The CDR3 DNA reads TGTGCCAGCAGCTTAGGGGAAAGCGCTGGAAACACCATATATTTT.

The V and J genes are TRBV30 and TRBJ1-1, with D uncertain. The CDR3 has 16 amino acids. Trimming removed 0 bases at V and 0 bases at J, with 14 bases between. The germline V gene encodes CDR1 GTSNPN and CDR2 SVGIG (reference sequence). CDR3 sequence: CAWSVLPANLNTEAFF. As DNA, the CDR3 is TGTGCCTGGAGTGTATTACCGGCAAATTTGAACACTGAAGCTTTCTTT.

The rearrangement uses TRBV19 and TRBJ2-7; the D is unclear. This CDR3 contains 13 residues. Per the germline V gene, CDR1 is LNHDA and CDR2 is SQIVND (reference sequence). V lost 3 bases to trimming and J lost 5 bases, with 11 bases between them. CDR3 bases: TGTGCCAGTAGTATTGCACTATTCGACGAGCAGTACTTC. Its translation is CASSIALFDEQYF.

The chain has TRBV15 and TRBJ1-3; possible D gene TRBD1, 6 bases. Trimming removed 0 bases at V and 3 bases at J, with 9 bases between. Germline V gene sequence: CDR1 LNHNV, CDR2 YYDKDF (reference sequence). The CDR3 consists of 15 residues. The CDR3, as DNA: TGTGCCACCAGCAGAGACAGGGGCTTTGGAAACACCATATATTTT. It codes for CATSRDRGFGNTIYF.

This clone has more than one count but fewer than ten. CDR3 loop: CASSEAIVRTGGLTTIYF. The CDR3 bases are TGTGCCAGCAGTGAAGCAATCGTTAGGACAGGGGGTTTAACCACCATATATTTT. V gene TRBV9 combines with J gene TRBJ1-3; 10 positions agree with TRBD1. This CDR3 region has 18 residues. V was pared by 5 bases and J by 9 bases, with 20 bases of the junction left unmatched. Germline loops: CDR1 SGDLS, CDR2 YYNGEE.

This chain connects TRBV9 to TRBJ1-2; D gene uncertain. The V end lost 5 bases, the J end lost 2 bases, and 13 bases lay between the germline ends. The CDR3 runs to 14 residues. CDR1 and CDR2 (germline): SGDLS, YYNGEE. CDR3 DNA: TGTGCCAGCAGTTTAGAAGGAGGGAACTATGGCTACACCTTC. This gives the protein CASSLEGGNYGYTF.

By share, this clone ranks as medium-sized (0.01 to 0.1%). This chain connects TRBV9 to TRBJ1-5; D remains ambiguous. Germline V gene lookup returns CDR1 SGDLS and CDR2 YYNGEE. V lost 7 bases to trimming and J lost 0 bases, with 17 bases between them. The CDR3 has 16 residues. The CDR3 nucleotides are TGTGCCAGCGAGTCTAGACCACTTTATAGCAATCAGCCCCAGCATTTT. Its translation is CASESRPLYSNQPQHF.

The rearrangement links TRBV11-3 to TRBJ1-6; D gene ambiguous. This CDR3 is 15 amino acids long. CDR1 SGHNT and CDR2 YENEEA come from the germline V gene. With 1 base removed from V and 10 bases from J, the gap between germline ends came to 14 bases. The CDR3 sequence is CASSLVGNIGSPLHF. CDR3 in DNA: TGTGCCAGCAGCTTAGTTGGTAACATCGGGTCACCCCTCCACTTT.